What follows describes a single TCR beta chain. The antigen is not known. Using immunoSEQ multiplex PCR, the repertoire was profiled, and TCRdb retains in-frame clones only, with some absent. The table lists around 70,000 clones, 80% to 90% of them singletons. The data derive from a study of graft-versus-host responses after intestinal transplantation. Points from the study as a whole: Some patients had graft-donor T cell macrochimerism. In their allografts, the ratios of graft-versus-host to host-versus-graft T cell clones were high.

The V end lost 6 bases, the J end lost 5 bases, and 16 bases lay between the germline ends. The CDR3 has 14 amino acids. Germline V gene data show CDR1 as SEHNR and CDR2 as FQNEAQ (reference sequence). V and J are TRBV7-9 and TRBJ2-5, with D perhaps matching TRBD1 (5 bases). This sequence originates from a human donor who received an intestinal transplant. The source was unstimulated CD8+ T cells sorted from spleen or lymph node cells, collected before intestinal transplant. The DNA of the CDR3 is TGTGCCAGCAGGGGGCTCCCTGAGACGGAGACCCAGTACTTC. This encodes CASRGLPETETQYF.